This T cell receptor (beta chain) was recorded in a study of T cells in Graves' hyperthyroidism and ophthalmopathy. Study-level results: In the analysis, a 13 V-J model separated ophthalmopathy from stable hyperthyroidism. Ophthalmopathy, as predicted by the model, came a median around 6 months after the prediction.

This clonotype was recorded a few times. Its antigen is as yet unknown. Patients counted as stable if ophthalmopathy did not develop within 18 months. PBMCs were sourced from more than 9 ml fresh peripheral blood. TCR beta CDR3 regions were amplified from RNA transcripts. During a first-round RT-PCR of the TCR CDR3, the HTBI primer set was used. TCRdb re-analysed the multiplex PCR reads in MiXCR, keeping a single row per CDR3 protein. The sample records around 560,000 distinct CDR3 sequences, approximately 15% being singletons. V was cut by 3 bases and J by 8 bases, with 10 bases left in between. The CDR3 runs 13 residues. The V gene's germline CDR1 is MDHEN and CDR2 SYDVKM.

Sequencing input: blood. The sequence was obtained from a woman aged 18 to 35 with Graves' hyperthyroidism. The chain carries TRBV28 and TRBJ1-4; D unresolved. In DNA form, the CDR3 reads TGTGCCAGCAGTTTTCTGACTCTGGAAAAACTGTTTTTT. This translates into CASSFLTLEKLFF.